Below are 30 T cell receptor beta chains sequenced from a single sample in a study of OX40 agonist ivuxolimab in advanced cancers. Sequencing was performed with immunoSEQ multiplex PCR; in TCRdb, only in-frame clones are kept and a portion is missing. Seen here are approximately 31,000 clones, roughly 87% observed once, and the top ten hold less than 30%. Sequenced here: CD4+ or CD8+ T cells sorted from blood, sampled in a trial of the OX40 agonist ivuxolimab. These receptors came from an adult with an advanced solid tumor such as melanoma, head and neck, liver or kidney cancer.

The CDR3, as DNA: TGTGCCAGCGGCCTAGCGGGTCGCACAGATACGCAGTATTTT. The encoded protein is CASGLAGRTDTQYF. This sequence joins TRBV27 and TRBJ2-3; 8 bases line up with TRBD2. CDR1 and CDR2 (germline): MNHEY, SMNVEV (reference sequence). With V trimmed by 8 bases and J by 1 base, 5 bases remained unmatched. The CDR3 consists of 14 residues.

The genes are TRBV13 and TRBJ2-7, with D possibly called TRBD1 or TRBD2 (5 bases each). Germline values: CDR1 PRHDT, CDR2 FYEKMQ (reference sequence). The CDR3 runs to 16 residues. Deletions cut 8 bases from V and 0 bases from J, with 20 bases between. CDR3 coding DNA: TGTGCCAGCGAGGGACGGTTAACAGCTTTCTCCTACGAGCAGTACTTC. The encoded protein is CASEGRLTAFSYEQYF.

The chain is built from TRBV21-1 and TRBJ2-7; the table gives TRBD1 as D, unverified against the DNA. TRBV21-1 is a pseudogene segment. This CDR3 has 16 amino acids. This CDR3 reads CASLPCRDSPPYEQYF. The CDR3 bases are TGTGCCAGCCTGCCCTGTAGGGACAGTCCCCCCTACGAGCAGTACTTC.

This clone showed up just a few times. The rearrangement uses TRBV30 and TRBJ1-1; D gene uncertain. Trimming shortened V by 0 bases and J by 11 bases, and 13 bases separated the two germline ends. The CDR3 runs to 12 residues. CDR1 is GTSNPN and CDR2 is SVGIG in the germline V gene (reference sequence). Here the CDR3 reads CAWSVHSGGAFF. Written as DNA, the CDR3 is TGTGCCTGGAGTGTACACTCTGGAGGGGCTTTCTTT.

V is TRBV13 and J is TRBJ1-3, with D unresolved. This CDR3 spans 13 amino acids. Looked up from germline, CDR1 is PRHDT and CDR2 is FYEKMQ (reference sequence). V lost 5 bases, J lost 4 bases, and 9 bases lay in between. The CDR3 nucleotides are TGTGCCAGCAGCCCAGTCCTGGGAAACACCATATATTTT. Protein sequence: CASSPVLGNTIYF.

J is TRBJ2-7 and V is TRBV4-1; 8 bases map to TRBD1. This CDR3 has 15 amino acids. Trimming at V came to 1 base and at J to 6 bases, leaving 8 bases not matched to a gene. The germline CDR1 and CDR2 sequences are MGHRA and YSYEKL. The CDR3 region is CASSQAPRTGSEQYF. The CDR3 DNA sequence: TGCGCCAGCAGCCAAGCCCCCCGGACAGGGTCCGAGCAGTACTTC.

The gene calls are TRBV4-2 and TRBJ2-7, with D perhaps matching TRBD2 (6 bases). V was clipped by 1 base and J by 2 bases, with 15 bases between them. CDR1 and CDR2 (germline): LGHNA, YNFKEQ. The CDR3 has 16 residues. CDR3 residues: CASSQAPLAPAYEQYF. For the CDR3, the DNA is TGTGCCAGCAGCCAAGCACCCCTAGCGCCCGCCTACGAGCAGTACTTC.

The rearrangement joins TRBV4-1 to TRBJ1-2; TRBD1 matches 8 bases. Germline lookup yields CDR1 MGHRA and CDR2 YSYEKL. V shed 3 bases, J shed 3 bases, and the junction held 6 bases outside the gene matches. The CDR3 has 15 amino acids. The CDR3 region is CASSHVTGGHYGYTF. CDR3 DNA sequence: TGCGCCAGCAGCCATGTAACAGGGGGACACTATGGCTACACCTTC.

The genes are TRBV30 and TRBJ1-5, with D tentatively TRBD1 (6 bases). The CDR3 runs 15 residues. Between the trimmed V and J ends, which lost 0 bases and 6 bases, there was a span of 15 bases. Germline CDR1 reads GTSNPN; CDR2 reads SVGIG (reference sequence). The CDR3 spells CAWSVEGGGGQPQHF. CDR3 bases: TGTGCCTGGAGTGTAGAGGGGGGGGGCGGTCAGCCCCAGCATTTT.

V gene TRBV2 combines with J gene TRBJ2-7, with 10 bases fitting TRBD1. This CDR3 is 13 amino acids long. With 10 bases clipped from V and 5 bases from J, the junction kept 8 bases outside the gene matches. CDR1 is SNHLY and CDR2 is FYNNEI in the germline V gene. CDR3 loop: CANSGTGVHEQYF. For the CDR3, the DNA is TGTGCCAATTCCGGGACAGGGGTCCACGAGCAGTACTTC.

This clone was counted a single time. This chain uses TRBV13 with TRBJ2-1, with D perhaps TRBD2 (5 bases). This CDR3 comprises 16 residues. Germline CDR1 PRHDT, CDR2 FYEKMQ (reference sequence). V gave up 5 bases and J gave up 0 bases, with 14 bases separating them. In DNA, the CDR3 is TGTGCCAGCAGCCCATCCGGGAATTTCTCCTACAATGAGCAGTTCTTC. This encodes CASSPSGNFSYNEQFF.

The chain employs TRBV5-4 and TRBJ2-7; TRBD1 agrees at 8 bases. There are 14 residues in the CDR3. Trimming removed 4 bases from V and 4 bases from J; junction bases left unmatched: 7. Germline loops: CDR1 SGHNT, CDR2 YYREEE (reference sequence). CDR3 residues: CASSPVRGPYEQYF. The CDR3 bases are TGTGCCAGCAGCCCTGTCAGGGGGCCGTACGAGCAGTACTTC. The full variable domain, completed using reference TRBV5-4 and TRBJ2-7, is ETGVTQSPTHLIKTRGQQVTLRCSSQSGHNTVSWYQQALGQGPQFIFQYYREEENGRGNFPPRFSGLQFPNYSSELNVNALELDDSALYLCASSPVRGPYEQYFGPGTRLTVT.

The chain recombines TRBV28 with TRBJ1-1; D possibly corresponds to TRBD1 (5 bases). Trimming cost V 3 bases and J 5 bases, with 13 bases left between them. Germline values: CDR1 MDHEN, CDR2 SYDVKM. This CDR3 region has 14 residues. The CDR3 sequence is CASSFRDPRTEAFF. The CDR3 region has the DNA TGTGCCAGCAGTTTCCGGGACCCCAGAACTGAAGCTTTCTTT.

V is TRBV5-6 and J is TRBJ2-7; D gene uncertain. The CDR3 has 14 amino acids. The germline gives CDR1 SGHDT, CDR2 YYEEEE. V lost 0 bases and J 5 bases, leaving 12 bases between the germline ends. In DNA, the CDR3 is TGTGCCAGCAGCTTGGGTCTGGGGATCCACGAGCAGTACTTC. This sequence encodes CASSLGLGIHEQYF.

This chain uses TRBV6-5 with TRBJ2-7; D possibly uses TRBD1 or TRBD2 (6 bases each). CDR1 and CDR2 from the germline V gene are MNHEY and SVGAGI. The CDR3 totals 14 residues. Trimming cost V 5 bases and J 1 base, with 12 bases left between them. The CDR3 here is CASSPRGGSYEQYF. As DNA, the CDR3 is TGTGCCAGCAGTCCCAGAGGGGGGTCCTACGAGCAGTACTTC.

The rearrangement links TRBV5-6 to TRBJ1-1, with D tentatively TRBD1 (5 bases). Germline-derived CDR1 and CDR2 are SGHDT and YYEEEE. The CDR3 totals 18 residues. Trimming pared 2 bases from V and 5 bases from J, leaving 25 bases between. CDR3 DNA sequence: TGTGCCAGCAGCTTTGTATTGGGGCCAGGGCCACGTGGGACTGAAGCTTTCTTT. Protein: CASSFVLGPGPRGTEAFF.

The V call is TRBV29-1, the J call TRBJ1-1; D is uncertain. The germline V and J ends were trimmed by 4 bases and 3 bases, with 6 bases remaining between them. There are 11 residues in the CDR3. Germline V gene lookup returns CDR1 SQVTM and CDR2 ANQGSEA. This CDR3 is CSVGQYTEAFF. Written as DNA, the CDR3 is TGCAGCGTTGGACAATACACTGAAGCTTTCTTT.

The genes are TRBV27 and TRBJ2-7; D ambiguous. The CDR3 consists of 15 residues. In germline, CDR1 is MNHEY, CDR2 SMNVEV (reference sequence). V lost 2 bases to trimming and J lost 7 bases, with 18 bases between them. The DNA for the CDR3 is TGTGCCAGCAGTTTACAGAAGGTACCCCTCGGGGAGCAGTACTTC. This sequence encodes CASSLQKVPLGEQYF.

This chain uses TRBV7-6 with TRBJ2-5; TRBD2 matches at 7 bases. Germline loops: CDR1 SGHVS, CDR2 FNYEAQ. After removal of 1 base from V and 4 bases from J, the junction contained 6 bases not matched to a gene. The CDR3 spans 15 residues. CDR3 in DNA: TGTGCCAGCAGCTTAGGCCTGGGGGGGGGAGAGACCCAGTACTTC. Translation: CASSLGLGGGETQYF.

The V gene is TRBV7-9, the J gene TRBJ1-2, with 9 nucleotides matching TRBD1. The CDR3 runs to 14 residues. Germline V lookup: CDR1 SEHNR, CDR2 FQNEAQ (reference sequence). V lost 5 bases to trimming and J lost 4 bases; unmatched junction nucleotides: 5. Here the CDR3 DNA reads TGTGCCAGCAGCCCATGGACAGGGGTCTATGGCTACACCTTC. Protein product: CASSPWTGVYGYTF.

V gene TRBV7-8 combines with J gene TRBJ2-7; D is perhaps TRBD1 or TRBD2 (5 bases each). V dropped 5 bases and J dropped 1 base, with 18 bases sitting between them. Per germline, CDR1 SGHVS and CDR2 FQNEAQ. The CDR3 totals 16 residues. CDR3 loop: CASSGRGTLKSYEQYF. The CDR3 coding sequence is TGTGCCAGCAGCGGTAGAGGGACCCTTAAGTCCTACGAGCAGTACTTC.

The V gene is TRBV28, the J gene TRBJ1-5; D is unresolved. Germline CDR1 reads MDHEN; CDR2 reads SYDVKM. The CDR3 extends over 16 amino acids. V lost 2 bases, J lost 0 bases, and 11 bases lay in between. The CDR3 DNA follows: TGTGCCAGCAGTTTAGGGGTCCAGTATAGCAATCAGCCCCAGCATTTT. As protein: CASSLGVQYSNQPQHF.

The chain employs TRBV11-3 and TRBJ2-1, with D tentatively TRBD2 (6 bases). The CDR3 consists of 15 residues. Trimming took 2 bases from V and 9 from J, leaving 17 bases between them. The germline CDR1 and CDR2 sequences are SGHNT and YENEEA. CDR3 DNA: TGTGCCAGCAGCTTATCGGGAGCTGGTTCGCGTGAGCAGTTCTTC. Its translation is CASSLSGAGSREQFF.

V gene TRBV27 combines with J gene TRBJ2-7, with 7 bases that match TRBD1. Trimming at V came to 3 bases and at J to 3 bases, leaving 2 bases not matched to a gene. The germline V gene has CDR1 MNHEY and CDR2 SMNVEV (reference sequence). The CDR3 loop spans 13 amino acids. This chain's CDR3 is CASSLGQYYEQYF. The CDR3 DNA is TGTGCCAGCAGTTTGGGACAGTACTACGAGCAGTACTTC.

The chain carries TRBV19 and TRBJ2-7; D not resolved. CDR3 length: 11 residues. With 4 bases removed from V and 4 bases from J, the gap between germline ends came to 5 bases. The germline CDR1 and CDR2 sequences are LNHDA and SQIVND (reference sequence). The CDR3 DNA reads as TGTGCCAGTAGTAACGGGTACGAGCAGTACTTC. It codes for CASSNGYEQYF.

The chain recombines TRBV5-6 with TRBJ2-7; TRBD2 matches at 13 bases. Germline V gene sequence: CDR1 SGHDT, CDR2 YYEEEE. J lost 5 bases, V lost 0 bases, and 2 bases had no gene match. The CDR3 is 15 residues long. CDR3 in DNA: TGTGCCAGCAGCTTGGGACTAGCGGGAGGCCACGAGCAGTACTTC. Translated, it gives CASSLGLAGGHEQYF.

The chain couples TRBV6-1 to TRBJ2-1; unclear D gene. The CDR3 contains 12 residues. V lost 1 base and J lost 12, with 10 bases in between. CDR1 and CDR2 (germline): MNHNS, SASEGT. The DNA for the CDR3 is TGTGCCAGCAGTGAAGACACCGTAGGGCAGTTCTTC. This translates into CASSEDTVGQFF.

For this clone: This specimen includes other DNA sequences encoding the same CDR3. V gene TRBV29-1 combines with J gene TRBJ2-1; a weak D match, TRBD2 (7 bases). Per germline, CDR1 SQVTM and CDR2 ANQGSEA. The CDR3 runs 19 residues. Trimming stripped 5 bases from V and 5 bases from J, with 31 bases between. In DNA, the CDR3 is TGCAGCGTTCCGCCCCATGGGGGGGCGGGTAAAAACCAGAACAATGAGCAGTTCTTC. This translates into CSVPPHGGAGKNQNNEQFF.

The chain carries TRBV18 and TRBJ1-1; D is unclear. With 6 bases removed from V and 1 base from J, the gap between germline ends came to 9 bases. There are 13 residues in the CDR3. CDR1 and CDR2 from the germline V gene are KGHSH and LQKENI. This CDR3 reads CASSPVGNTEAFF. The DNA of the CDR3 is TGTGCCAGCTCGCCGGTGGGGAACACTGAAGCTTTCTTT.

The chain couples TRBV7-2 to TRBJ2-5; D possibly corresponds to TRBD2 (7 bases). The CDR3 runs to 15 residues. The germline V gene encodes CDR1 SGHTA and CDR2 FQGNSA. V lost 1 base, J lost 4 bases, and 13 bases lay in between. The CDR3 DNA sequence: TGTGCCAGCAGCTTAGTAGGGGGAGGGTCAGAGACCCAGTACTTC. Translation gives CASSLVGGGSETQYF.